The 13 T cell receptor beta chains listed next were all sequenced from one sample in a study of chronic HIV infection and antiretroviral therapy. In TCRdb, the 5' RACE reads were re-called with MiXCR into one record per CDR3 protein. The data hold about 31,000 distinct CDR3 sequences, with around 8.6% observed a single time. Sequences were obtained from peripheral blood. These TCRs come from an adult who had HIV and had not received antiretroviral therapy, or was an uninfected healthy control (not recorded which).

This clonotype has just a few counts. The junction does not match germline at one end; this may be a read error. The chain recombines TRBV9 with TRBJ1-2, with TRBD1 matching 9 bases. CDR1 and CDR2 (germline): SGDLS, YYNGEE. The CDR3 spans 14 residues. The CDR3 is CASSAGQGLYGDTF. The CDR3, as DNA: TGTGCCAGCAGCGCCGGACAGGGGCTCTATGGCGACACCTTC.

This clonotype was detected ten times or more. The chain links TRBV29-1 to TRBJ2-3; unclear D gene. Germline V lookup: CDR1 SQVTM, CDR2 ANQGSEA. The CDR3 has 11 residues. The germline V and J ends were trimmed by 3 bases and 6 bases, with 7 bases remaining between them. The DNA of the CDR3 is TGCAGCGTTGAGGCGAGGGATACGCAGTATTTT. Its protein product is CSVEARDTQYF.

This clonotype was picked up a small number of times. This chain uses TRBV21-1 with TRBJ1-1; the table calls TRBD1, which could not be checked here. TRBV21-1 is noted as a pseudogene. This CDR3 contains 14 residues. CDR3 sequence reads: CASSKGRLGAEAFF. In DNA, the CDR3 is TGTGCCAGCAGTAAGGGGCGCCTGGGGGCTGAAGCTTTCTTT.

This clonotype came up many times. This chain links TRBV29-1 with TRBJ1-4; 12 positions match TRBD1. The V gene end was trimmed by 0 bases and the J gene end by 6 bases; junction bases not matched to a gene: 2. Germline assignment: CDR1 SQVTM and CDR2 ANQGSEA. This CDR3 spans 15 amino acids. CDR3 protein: CSVEDRDRGHEKLFF. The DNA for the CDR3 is TGCAGCGTTGAAGACCGGGACAGGGGGCATGAAAAACTGTTTTTT.

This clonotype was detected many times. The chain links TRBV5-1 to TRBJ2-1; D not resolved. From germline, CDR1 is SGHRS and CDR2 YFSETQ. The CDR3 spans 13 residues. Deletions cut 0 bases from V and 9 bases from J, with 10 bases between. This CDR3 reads CASSLGVSGEQFF. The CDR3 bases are TGCGCCAGCAGCTTGGGTGTCTCGGGTGAGCAGTTCTTC.

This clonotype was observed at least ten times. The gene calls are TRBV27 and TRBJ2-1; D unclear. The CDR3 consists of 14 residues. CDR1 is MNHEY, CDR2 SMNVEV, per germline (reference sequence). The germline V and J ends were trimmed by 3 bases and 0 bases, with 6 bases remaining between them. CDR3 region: CASSFSLSYNEQFF. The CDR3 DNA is TGTGCCAGCAGTTTCAGCCTCTCCTACAATGAGCAGTTCTTC.

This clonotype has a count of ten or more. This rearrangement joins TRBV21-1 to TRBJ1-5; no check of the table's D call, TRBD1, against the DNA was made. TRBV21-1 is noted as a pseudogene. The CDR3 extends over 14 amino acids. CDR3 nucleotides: TGTGCCAGCAGCAAGGACAGGAGCAATCAGCCCCAGCATTTT. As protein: CASSKDRSNQPQHF.

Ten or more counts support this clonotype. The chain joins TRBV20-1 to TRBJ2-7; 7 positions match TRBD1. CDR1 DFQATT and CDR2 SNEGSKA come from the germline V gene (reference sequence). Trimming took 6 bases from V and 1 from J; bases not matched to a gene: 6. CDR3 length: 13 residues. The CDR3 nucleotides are TGCAGTGCGGACCGGGACAGTTCCTACGAGCAGTACTTC. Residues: CSADRDSSYEQYF.

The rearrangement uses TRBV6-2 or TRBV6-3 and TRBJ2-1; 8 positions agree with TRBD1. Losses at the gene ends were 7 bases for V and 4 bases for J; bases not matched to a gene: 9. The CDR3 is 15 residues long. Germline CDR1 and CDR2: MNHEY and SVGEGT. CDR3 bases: TGTGCCAGCAAAGACGGGACAGGCACTTACAATGAGCAGTTCTTC. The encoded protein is CASKDGTGTYNEQFF.

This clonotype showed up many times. The CDR3 DNA reads as TGCAGCGTTGAAGATCAGGGGGGAGGGAAGTTCGATGAGCAGTTCTTC. Translation gives CSVEDQGGGKFDEQFF. J is TRBJ2-1 and V is TRBV29-1, with D possibly called TRBD1 or TRBD2 (7 bases each). The CDR3 spans 16 residues. CDR1 is SQVTM and CDR2 is ANQGSEA in the germline V gene. The ends were cut back, 0 bases at V and 8 bases at J, with 20 bases in the middle.

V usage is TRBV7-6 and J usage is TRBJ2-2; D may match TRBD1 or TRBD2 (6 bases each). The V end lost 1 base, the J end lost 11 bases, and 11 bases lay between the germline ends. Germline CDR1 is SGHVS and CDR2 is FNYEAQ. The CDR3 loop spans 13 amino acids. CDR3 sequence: CASSLVGGAELFF. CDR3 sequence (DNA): TGTGCCAGCAGCTTAGTGGGGGGCGCCGAGCTGTTTTTT. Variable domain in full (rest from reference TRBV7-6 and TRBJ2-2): GAGVSQSPRYKVTKRGQDVALRCDPISGHVSLYWYRQALGQGPEFLTYFNYEAQQDKSGLPNDRFSAERPEGSISTLTIQRTEQRDSAMYRCASSLVGGAELFFGEGSRLTVL.

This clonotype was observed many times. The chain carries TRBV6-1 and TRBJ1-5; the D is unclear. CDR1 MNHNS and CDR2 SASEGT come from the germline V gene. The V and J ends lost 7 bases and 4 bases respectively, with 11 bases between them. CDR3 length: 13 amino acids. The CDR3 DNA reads TGTGCCAGCAATCAAAACTCGAATCAGCCCCAGCATTTT. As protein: CASNQNSNQPQHF.

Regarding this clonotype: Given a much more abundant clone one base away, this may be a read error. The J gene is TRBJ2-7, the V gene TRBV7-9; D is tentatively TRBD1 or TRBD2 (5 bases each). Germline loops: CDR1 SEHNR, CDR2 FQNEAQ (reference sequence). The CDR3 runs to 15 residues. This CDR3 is CARSSREGPTYEQYF. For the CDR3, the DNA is TGTGCCAGAAGCTCCCGCGAGGGGCCGACCTACGAGCAGTACTTC.